The T cell receptor beta chain under discussion was sequenced for a study of T cells in Graves' hyperthyroidism and ophthalmopathy. Study findings and constraints: Researchers report that a 13 V-J model separated ophthalmopathy from stable hyperthyroidism.

Amplification targeted TCR beta CDR3 regions from RNA transcripts. First-round RT-PCR of the TCR CDR3 relied on the HTBI primer set. TCRdb re-called the multiplex PCR reads through MiXCR, storing one row per CDR3 protein. The sample yields approximately 700,000 distinct CDR3 sequences, roughly 45% seen once. Germline CDR1 is SNHLY and CDR2 is FYNNEI. There are 15 residues in the CDR3. This clonotype was seen a single time. Its antigen is unidentified. Since a much larger clone is just one base distant, this may be a read error. The sample taken for sequencing was peripheral blood or thyroid tissue (not recorded which). The gene calls are TRBV2 and TRBJ1-5, with 7 bases identical to TRBD1. The origin of this receptor is an adult man with Graves' disease, either hyperthyroidism or ophthalmopathy (not recorded which). DNA of the CDR3: TGTGCCAGCAGTGAGGGACAGATTAGCAATCAGCCCCCGCATTTT. This gives the protein CASSEGQISNQPPHF.